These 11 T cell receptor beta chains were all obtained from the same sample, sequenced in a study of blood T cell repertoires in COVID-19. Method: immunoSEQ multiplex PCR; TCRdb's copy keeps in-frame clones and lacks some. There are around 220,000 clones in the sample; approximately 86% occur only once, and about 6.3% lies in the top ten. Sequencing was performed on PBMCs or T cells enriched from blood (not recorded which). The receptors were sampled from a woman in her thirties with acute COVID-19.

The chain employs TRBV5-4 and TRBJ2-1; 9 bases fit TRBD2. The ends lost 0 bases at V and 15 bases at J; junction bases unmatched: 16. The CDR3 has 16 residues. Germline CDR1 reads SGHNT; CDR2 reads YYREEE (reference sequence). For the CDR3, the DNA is TGTGCCAGCAGCTTGGATCCGGCGGGAGGGCTTTTGGGGGCGTTCTTC. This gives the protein CASSLDPAGGLLGAFF.

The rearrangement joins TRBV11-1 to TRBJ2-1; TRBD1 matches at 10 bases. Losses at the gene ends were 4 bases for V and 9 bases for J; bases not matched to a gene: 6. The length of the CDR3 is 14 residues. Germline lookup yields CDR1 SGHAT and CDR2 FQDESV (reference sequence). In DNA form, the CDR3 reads TGTGCCAGCAGCTCTCGACAGGGGGCAGGTGAGCAGTTCTTC. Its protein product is CASSSRQGAGEQFF.

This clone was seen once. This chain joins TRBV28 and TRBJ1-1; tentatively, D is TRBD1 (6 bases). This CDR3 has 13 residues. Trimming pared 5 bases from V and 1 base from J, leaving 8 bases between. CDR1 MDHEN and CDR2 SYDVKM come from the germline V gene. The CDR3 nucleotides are TGTGCCAGCAGTCCGGGACAGAACACTGAAGCTTTCTTT. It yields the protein CASSPGQNTEAFF.

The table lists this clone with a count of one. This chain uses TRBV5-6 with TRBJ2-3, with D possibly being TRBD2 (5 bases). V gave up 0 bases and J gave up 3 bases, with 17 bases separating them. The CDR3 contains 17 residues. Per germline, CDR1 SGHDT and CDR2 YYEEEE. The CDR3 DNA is TGTGCCAGCAGCTTGGGTTTAGTCTTTCGGGGTACAGATACGCAGTATTTT. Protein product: CASSLGLVFRGTDTQYF.

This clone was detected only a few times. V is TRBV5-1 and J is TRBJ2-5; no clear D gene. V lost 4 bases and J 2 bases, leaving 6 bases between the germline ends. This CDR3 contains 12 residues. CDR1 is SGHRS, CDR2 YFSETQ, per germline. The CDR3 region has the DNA TGCGCCAGCAGCGTCCAACAAGAGACCCAGTACTTC. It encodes CASSVQQETQYF.

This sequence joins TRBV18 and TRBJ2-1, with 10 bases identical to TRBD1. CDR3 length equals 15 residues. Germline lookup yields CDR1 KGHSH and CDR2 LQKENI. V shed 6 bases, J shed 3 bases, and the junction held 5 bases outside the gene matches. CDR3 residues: CASSLDRGYYNEQFF. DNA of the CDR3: TGTGCCAGCTCTCTGGACAGGGGGTACTACAATGAGCAGTTCTTC.

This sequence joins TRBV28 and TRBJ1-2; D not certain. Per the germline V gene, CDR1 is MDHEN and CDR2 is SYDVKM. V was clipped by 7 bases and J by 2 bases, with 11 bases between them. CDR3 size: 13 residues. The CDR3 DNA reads TGTGCCAGCACTCCCTGGGCGAACTATGGCTACACCTTC. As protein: CASTPWANYGYTF.

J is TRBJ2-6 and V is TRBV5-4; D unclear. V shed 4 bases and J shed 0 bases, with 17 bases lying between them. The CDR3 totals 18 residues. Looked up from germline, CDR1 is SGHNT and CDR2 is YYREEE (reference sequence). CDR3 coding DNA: TGTGCCAGCAGCCCCTCGTCCCGCGGAAGCTCTGGGGCCAACGTCCTGACTTTC. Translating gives CASSPSSRGSSGANVLTF.

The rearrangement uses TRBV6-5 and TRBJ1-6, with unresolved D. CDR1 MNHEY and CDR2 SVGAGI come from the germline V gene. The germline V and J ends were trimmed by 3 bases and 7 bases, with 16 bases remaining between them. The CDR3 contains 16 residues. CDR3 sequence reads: CASSYREGPWNSPLHF. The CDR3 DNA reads TGTGCCAGCAGTTATAGGGAGGGCCCGTGGAATTCACCCCTCCACTTT.

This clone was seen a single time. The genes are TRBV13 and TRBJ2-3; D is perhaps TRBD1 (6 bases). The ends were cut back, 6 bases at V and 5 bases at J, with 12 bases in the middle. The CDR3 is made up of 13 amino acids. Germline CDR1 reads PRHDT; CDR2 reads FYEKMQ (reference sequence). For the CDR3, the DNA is TGTGCCAGCAGATTACCAGGGGTAGATACGCAGTATTTT. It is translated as CASRLPGVDTQYF.

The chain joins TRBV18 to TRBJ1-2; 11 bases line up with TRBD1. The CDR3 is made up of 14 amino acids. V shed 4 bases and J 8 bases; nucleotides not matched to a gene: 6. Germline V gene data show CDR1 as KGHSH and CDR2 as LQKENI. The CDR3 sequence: CASSQNGQGAGYTF. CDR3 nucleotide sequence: TGTGCCAGCTCACAGAACGGACAGGGGGCCGGCTACACCTTC.